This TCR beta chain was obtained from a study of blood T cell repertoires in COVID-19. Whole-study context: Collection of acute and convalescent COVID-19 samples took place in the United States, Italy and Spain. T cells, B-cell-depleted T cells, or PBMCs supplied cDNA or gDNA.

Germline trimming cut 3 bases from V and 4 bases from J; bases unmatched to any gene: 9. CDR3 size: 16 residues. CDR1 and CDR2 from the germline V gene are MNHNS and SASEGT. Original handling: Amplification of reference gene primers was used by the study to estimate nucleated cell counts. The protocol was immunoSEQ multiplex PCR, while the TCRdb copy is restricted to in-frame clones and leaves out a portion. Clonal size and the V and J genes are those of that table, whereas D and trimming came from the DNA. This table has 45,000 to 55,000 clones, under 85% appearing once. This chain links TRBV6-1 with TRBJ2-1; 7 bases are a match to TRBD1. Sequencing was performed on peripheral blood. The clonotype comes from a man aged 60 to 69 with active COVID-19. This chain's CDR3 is CASSETGIFGYNEQFF. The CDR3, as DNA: TGTGCCAGCAGTGAGACAGGGATATTTGGATACAATGAGCAGTTCTTC.